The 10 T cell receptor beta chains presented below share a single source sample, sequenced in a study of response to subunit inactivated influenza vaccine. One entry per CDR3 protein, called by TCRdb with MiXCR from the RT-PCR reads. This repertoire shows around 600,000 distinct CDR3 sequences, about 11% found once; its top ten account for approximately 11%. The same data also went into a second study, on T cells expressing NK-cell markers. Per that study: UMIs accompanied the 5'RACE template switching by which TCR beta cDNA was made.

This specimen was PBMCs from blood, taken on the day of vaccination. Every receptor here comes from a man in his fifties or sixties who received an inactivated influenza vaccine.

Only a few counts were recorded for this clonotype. CDR3 residues: CASSLDAASYEQYF. The CDR3 nucleotides read TGTGCCAGCAGCTTAGACGCGGCATCCTACGAGCAGTACTTC. The genes are TRBV7-2 and TRBJ2-7; D unclear. V lost 1 base, J lost 1 base, and 8 bases lay in between. The CDR3 runs to 14 residues. Per the germline V gene, CDR1 is SGHTA and CDR2 is FQGNSA.

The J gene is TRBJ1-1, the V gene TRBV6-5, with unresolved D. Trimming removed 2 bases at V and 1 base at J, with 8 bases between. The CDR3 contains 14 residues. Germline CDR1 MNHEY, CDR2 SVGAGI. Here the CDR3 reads CASSYRQSNTEAFF. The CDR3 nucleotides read TGTGCCAGCAGTTACCGGCAGTCGAACACTGAAGCTTTCTTT.

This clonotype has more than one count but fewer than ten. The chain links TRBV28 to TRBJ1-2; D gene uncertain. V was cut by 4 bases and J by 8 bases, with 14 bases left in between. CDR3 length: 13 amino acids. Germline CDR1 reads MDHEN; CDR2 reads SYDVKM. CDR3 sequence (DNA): TGTGCCAGCAGTTCTGACTCCCGAGGGGGCTACACCTTC. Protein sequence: CASSSDSRGGYTF.

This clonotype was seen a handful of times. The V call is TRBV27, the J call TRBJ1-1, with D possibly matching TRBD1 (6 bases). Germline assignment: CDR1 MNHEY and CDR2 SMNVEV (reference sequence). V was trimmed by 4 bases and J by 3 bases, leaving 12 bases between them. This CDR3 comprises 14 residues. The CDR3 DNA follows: TGTGCCAGCAGTTCTCGGCCAGGGGACACTGAAGCTTTCTTT. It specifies CASSSRPGDTEAFF.

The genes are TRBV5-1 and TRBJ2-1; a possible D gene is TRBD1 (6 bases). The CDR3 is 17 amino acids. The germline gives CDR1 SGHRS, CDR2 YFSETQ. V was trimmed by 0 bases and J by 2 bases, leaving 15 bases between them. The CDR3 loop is CASSLVGRGRPYNEQFF. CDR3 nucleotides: TGCGCCAGCAGCTTGGTGGGTAGGGGGAGACCCTACAATGAGCAGTTCTTC.

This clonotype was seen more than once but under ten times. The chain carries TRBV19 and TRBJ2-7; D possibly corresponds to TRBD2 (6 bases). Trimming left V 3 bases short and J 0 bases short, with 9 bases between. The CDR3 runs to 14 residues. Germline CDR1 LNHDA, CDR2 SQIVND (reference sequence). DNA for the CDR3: TGTGCCAGTAGTATGGTGCGGGACTCCTACGAGCAGTACTTC. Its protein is CASSMVRDSYEQYF.

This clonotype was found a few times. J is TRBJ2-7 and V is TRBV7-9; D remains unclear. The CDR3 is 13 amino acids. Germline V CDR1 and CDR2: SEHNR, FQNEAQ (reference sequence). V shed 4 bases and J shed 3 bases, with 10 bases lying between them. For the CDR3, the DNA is TGTGCCAGCAGCTCTAAGACGGGCTACGAGCAGTACTTC. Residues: CASSSKTGYEQYF.

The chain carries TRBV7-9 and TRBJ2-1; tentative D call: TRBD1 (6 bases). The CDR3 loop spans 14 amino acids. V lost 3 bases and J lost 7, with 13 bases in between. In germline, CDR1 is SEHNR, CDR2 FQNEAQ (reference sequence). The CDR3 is CASSFGTSGNEQFF. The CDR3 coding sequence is TGTGCCAGCAGCTTCGGGACATCTGGGAATGAGCAGTTCTTC.

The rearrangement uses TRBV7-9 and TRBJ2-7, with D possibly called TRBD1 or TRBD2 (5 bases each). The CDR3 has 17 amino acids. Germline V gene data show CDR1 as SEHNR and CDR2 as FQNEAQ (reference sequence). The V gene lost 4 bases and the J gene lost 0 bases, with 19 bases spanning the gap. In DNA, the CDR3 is TGTGCCAGCAGCTCATCGCGTTGGGACCGGAGCTCCTACGAGCAGTACTTC. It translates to CASSSSRWDRSSYEQYF.

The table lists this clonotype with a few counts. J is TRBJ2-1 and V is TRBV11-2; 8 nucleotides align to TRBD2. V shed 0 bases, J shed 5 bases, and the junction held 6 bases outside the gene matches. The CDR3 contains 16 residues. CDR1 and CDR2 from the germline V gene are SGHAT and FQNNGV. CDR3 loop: CASSLEFGGANNEQFF. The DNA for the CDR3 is TGTGCCAGCAGCTTAGAGTTCGGGGGGGCGAACAATGAGCAGTTCTTC. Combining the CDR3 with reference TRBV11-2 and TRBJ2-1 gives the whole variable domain EAGVAQSPRYKIIEKRQSVAFWCNPISGHATLYWYQQILGQGPKLLIQFQNNGVVDDSQLPKDRFSAERLKGVDSTLKIQPAKLEDSAVYLCASSLEFGGANNEQFFGPGTRLTVL.